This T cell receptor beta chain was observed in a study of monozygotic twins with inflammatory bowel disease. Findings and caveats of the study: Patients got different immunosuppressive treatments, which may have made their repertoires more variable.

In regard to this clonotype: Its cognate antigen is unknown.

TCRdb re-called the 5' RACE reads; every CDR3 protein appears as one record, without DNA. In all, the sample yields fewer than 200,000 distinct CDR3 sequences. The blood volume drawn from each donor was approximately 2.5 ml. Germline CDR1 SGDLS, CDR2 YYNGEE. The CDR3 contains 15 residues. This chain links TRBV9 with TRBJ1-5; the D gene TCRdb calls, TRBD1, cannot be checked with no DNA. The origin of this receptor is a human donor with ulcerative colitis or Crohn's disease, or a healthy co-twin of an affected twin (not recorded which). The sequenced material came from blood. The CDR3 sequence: CASSVGGNSNQPQHF.